One sample yielded the 27 T cell receptor beta chains listed below, sequenced in a study of T cells in Graves' hyperthyroidism and ophthalmopathy (dated by TCRdb to between 2018 and 2021). To prepare the library, multiplex PCR was applied. Sequencing took place on an Illumina HiSeq 2000. The TCR beta CDR3 regions were amplified from the RNA transcripts. For the first round of RT-PCR on the TCR CDR3, the HTBI primer set was used together with the Qiagen OneStep RT-PCR kit. TCRdb's own reprocessing of the public reads used fastp at Q25 and MiXCR and kept productive beta chains. Duplicate CDR3 protein sequences are folded into a single record with the most common DNA and genes. This sample gives roughly 580,000 distinct CDR3 sequences in total; about 14% of them show up just once. The ten most abundant clones make up roughly 6.2% of the sample. Material for sequencing was blood. The origin of the receptors is a woman aged 25-40 years with Graves' hyperthyroidism that later progressed to Graves' ophthalmopathy.

A note on this clonotype: A read error may be the cause here, since a much bigger clone is one base away. The genes are TRBV12-3 or TRBV12-4 and TRBJ2-1, with TRBD2 matching 7 bases. This CDR3 comprises 14 residues. The V and J ends lost 7 bases and 7 bases, in that order; junction bases with no gene match: 10. The CDR3 DNA is TGTGCCAGCACCGGGACTAACTCCTCGAATGAGCAGTTCTTC. The encoded protein is CASTGTNSSNEQFF.

Concerning this clonotype itself: A read error may explain this, as a much larger clone is one base away. The chain employs TRBV7-3 and TRBJ1-4; no firm D call. Germline V CDR1 and CDR2: SGHTA, FQGTGA. The CDR3 is 15 amino acids. V was cut by 0 bases and J by 4 bases, with 9 bases left in between. Here the CDR3 DNA reads TGTGCCAGCAGCTTAACGGAGGCCGTTAATGAAAAACTGTTTTTT. Protein sequence: CASSLTEAVNEKLFF. The full variable domain, its missing parts supplied by reference TRBV7-3 and TRBJ1-4, is GAGVSQTPSNKVTEKGKYVELRCDPISGHTALYWYRQSLGQGPEFLIYFQGTGAADDSGLPNDRFFAVRPEGSVSTLKIQRTERGDSAVYLCASSLTEAVNEKLFFGSGTQLSVL.

The genes are TRBV19 and TRBJ2-1; 8 positions agree with TRBD2. The CDR3 is 16 amino acids. J lost 5 bases, V lost 3 bases, and 9 bases had no gene match. CDR1 and CDR2 from the germline V gene are LNHDA and SQIVND (reference sequence). The CDR3 sequence: CASSILRAGADNEQFF. CDR3 sequence (DNA): TGTGCCAGTAGTATCCTCCGAGCGGGAGCAGACAATGAGCAGTTCTTC.

At least ten counts were recorded for this clonotype. The chain combines TRBV9 with TRBJ1-4; no clear D. This CDR3 is built from 16 residues. The ends were cut back, 1 base at V and 0 bases at J, with 10 bases in the middle. In germline, CDR1 is SGDLS, CDR2 YYNGEE. CDR3 coding DNA: TGTGCCAGCAGCGTACCTTACGAGGCAACTAATGAAAAACTGTTTTTT. It yields the protein CASSVPYEATNEKLFF. Complete variable domain (other parts from reference TRBV9 and TRBJ1-4): DSGVTQTPKHLITATGQRVTLRCSPRSGDLSVYWYQQSLDQGLQFLIQYYNGEERAKGNILERFSAQQFPDLHSELNLSSLELGDSALYFCASSVPYEATNEKLFFGSGTQLSVL.

This clonotype was seen ten or more times. J is TRBJ1-1 and V is TRBV6-1; D unclear. Germline loops: CDR1 MNHNS, CDR2 SASEGT. Trimming pared 6 bases from V and 8 bases from J, leaving 13 bases between. This CDR3 has 12 residues. Written as DNA, the CDR3 is TGTGCCAGCAGGGACCAGTCTACAGAAGCTTTCTTT. Protein product: CASRDQSTEAFF.

This clonotype turned up a few times. This chain connects TRBV4-2 to TRBJ2-1; 14 nucleotides align to TRBD2. Losses at the gene ends were 1 base for V and 9 bases for J; bases not matched to a gene: 8. The germline V gene encodes CDR1 LGHNA and CDR2 YNFKEQ. This CDR3 is built from 17 residues. The CDR3 DNA reads TGTGCCAGCAGCCAAGGAAAGGGACTAGCGGGAGAAAGTGAGCAGTTCTTC. This codes for CASSQGKGLAGESEQFF.

This clonotype has a count of ten or more. The chain combines TRBV27 with TRBJ1-1; weak D call: TRBD1 (5 bases). Per germline, CDR1 MNHEY and CDR2 SMNVEV (reference sequence). Trimming took 8 bases from V and 9 from J, leaving 13 bases between them. The CDR3 is 11 amino acids. DNA of the CDR3: TGTGCCAGCCTCGCCGGGGACCAAGCTTTCTTT. As protein: CASLAGDQAFF.

The genes are TRBV10-3 and TRBJ2-7; no firm D call. Trimming pared 5 bases from V and 5 bases from J, leaving 7 bases between. The germline gives CDR1 ENHRY, CDR2 SYGVKD. The CDR3 length is 11 residues. The CDR3 here is CAISMVNEQYF. In DNA form, the CDR3 reads TGTGCCATCAGTATGGTGAACGAGCAGTACTTC.

This clonotype was found many times. This sequence joins TRBV12-3 or TRBV12-4 and TRBJ1-6; the D is unclear. Trimming took off 4 bases at V and 0 bases at J, with 13 bases between the two ends. CDR3 length equals 17 residues. The CDR3 DNA is TGTGCCAGCAGTTCGGCAGGCAGGAGCTCCTATAATTCACCCCTCCACTTT. Protein product: CASSSAGRSSYNSPLHF.

This clonotype came up many times. The CDR3 DNA is TGTGCCAGCAGCCTTACGGATGTGTTAAACACCGGGGAGCTGTTTTTT. The encoded protein is CASSLTDVLNTGELFF. This chain links TRBV2 with TRBJ2-2; D unclear. Germline V gene data show CDR1 as SNHLY and CDR2 as FYNNEI. The CDR3 length is 16 residues. V was shortened by 6 bases and J by 2 bases, with 16 bases between the two germline ends.

V usage is TRBV5-4 and J usage is TRBJ1-1, with D possibly TRBD1 on 5 matching bases. CDR3 length: 15 amino acids. Looked up from germline, CDR1 is SGHNT and CDR2 is YYREEE (reference sequence). Trimming took off 2 bases at V and 0 bases at J, with 11 bases between the two ends. CDR3 nucleotides: TGTGCCAGCAGCTTACTCGCGGGGGTGAACACTGAAGCTTTCTTT. Residues: CASSLLAGVNTEAFF. The complete variable domain, with remaining parts taken from reference TRBV5-4 and TRBJ1-1, reads ETGVTQSPTHLIKTRGQQVTLRCSSQSGHNTVSWYQQALGQGPQFIFQYYREEENGRGNFPPRFSGLQFPNYSSELNVNALELDDSALYLCASSLLAGVNTEAFFGQGTRLTVV.

At least ten counts were recorded for this clonotype. The genes are TRBV11-2 and TRBJ2-7; TRBD1 or TRBD2 may be the D gene (5 bases each). CDR3 length: 11 residues. Trimming shortened V by 5 bases and J by 6 bases, and 8 bases separated the two germline ends. Germline CDR1 and CDR2: SGHAT and FQNNGV. The CDR3 spells CASSRGTEQYF. CDR3 bases: TGTGCCAGCAGCCGAGGGACCGAGCAGTACTTC.

This clonotype has a count of ten or more. The chain joins TRBV3-1 to TRBJ2-5, with D possibly matching TRBD2 (5 bases). The length of the CDR3 is 16 residues. The V and J ends lost 1 base and 2 bases respectively, with 14 bases between them. The V gene's germline CDR1 is LGHDT and CDR2 YNNKEL (reference sequence). CDR3 bases: TGTGCCAGCAGCCAAGGAGGAAAGTGGACTCAAGAGACCCAGTACTTC. Protein: CASSQGGKWTQETQYF.

This clonotype was picked up many times. The chain carries TRBV20-1 and TRBJ1-2; D unresolved. Germline V gives CDR1 DFQATT, CDR2 SNEGSKA (reference sequence). The CDR3 is made up of 10 amino acids. Trimming left V 7 bases short and J 3 bases short, with 6 bases between. In nucleotides, the CDR3 is TGCAGTGTCACCTACTATGGCTACACCTTC. As protein: CSVTYYGYTF.

The chain combines TRBV27 with TRBJ1-6; D gene uncertain. V lost 5 bases to trimming and J lost 5 bases, with 13 bases between them. Germline-derived CDR1 and CDR2 are MNHEY and SMNVEV (reference sequence). This CDR3 has 15 amino acids. In nucleotides, the CDR3 is TGTGCCAGCAGTGACCGGGCCCTTAATAATTCACCCCTCCACTTT. It yields the protein CASSDRALNNSPLHF.

The chain links TRBV27 to TRBJ2-3, with D maybe TRBD1 (5 bases). The CDR3 spans 14 residues. Per the germline V gene, CDR1 is MNHEY and CDR2 is SMNVEV (reference sequence). Trimming pared 5 bases from V and 2 bases from J, leaving 11 bases between. The CDR3 nucleotides read TGTGCCAGCAGTCGACAGCCCCACACAGATACGCAGTATTTT. Its translation is CASSRQPHTDTQYF.

This clonotype has ten or more counts. The chain carries TRBV29-1 and TRBJ2-5; possible D gene TRBD1, 5 bases. The CDR3 covers 12 residues. The ends were cut back, 4 bases at V and 2 bases at J, with 8 bases in the middle. In germline, CDR1 is SQVTM, CDR2 ANQGSEA. The CDR3 region is CSVGQFQETQYF. The CDR3 nucleotides are TGCAGCGTTGGACAGTTTCAAGAGACCCAGTACTTC.

This clonotype was recorded at least ten times. The chain couples TRBV28 to TRBJ2-3; a weak D match, TRBD2 (6 bases). From germline, CDR1 is MDHEN and CDR2 SYDVKM. Trimming took 5 bases from V and 6 from J, leaving 15 bases between them. The CDR3 sequence is 14 residues long. The CDR3 DNA follows: TGTGCCAGCAGTCGTATAGCGGACGCGGATACGCAGTATTTT. It yields the protein CASSRIADADTQYF.

This clonotype was seen many times. The chain couples TRBV5-1 to TRBJ1-1; D not resolved. The CDR3 contains 16 residues. Trimming took 0 bases from V and 2 from J, leaving 14 bases between them. Germline lookup yields CDR1 SGHRS and CDR2 YFSETQ. CDR3 bases: TGCGCCAGCAGCTTGGCGGGGAGTGTTGACAACACTGAAGCTTTCTTT. It specifies CASSLAGSVDNTEAFF. The whole variable domain, filled in from reference TRBV5-1 and TRBJ1-1, reads KAGVTQTPRYLIKTRGQQVTLSCSPISGHRSVSWYQQTPGQGLQFLFEYFSETQRNKGNFPGRFSGRQFSNSRSEMNVSTLELGDSALYLCASSLAGSVDNTEAFFGQGTRLTVV.

This clonotype appeared once. The chain carries TRBV19 and TRBJ1-2; 7 nucleotides align to TRBD1. Germline V gives CDR1 LNHDA, CDR2 SQIVND (reference sequence). The V gene end was trimmed by 1 base and the J gene end by 8 bases; junction bases not matched to a gene: 7. The CDR3 contains 14 residues. CDR3 DNA sequence: TGTGCCAGTAGTATAGGATCGACAGGGTTCGGCTACACCTTC. Translating it yields CASSIGSTGFGYTF. The complete variable domain, with remaining parts taken from reference TRBV19 and TRBJ1-2, reads DGGITQSPKYLFRKEGQNVTLSCEQNLNHDAMYWYRQDPGQGLRLIYYSQIVNDFQKGDIAEGYSVSREKKESFPLTVTSAQKNPTAFYLCASSIGSTGFGYTFGSGTRLTVV.

This chain connects TRBV7-2 to TRBJ1-2, with unresolved D. V lost 1 base and J lost 8, with 14 bases in between. The CDR3 length is 14 residues. Germline V gives CDR1 SGHTA, CDR2 FQGNSA. CDR3 in amino acids: CASSLEGFSGGYTF. CDR3 in DNA: TGTGCCAGCAGCTTAGAAGGGTTTTCCGGAGGCTACACCTTC.

There are many counts of this clonotype. The V and J genes are TRBV5-1 and TRBJ1-1; D is unresolved. CDR3 length equals 14 residues. Germline CDR1 and CDR2: SGHRS and YFSETQ. V lost 4 bases and J lost 2, with 12 bases in between. CDR3 nucleotide sequence: TGCGCCAGCAGCCCCCAGGCAACAAACACTGAAGCTTTCTTT. It yields the protein CASSPQATNTEAFF.

There are many counts of this clonotype. The V call is TRBV6-1, the J call TRBJ1-2; 7 bases are a match to TRBD1. V shed 6 bases, J shed 2 bases, and the junction held 3 bases outside the gene matches. From germline, CDR1 is MNHNS and CDR2 SASEGT. This CDR3 comprises 13 residues. CDR3 amino acids: CASRKQGNYGYTF. CDR3 coding DNA: TGTGCCAGCAGGAAACAGGGGAACTATGGCTACACCTTC.

A few counts support this clonotype. This CDR3 reads CGVDGEDTEAFF. The CDR3, as DNA: TGCGGAGTGGACGGTGAGGACACTGAAGCTTTCTTT. The gene calls are TRBV29-1 and TRBJ1-1; D gene unclear. CDR1 is SQVTM and CDR2 is ANQGSEA in the germline V gene. CDR3 length equals 12 residues. Full variable domain (remainder filled in from reference TRBV29-1 and TRBJ1-1): SAVISQKPSRDICQRGTSLTIQCQVDSQVTMMFWYRQQPGQSLTLIATANQGSEATYESGFVIDKFPISRPNLTFSTLTVSNMSPEDSSIYLCGVDGEDTEAFFGQGTRLTVV.

Note on this clonotype: The junction shows a germline mismatch at one end, possibly a read error. V usage is TRBV4-1 and J usage is TRBJ2-3, with D tentatively TRBD1 (5 bases). The germline gives CDR1 MGHRA, CDR2 YSYEKL. The CDR3 is 14 amino acids. CDR3 DNA: TGCGCCAGCAGCCTGGGGCCCCTATGGGATACGCACTATTTT. Translating it yields CASSLGPLWDTHYF.

About this clonotype: Possible read error: a much larger clone is one base away. This sequence joins TRBV7-9 and TRBJ2-1; 8 nucleotides agree with TRBD2. The germline V gene has CDR1 SEHNR and CDR2 FQNEAQ (reference sequence). The CDR3 is 16 amino acids. This CDR3 is CVSSRREGGPYNEQFF. The CDR3 region has the DNA TGTGTCAGCAGCCGCCGGGAGGGAGGTCCCTACAATGAGCAGTTCTTC.

This clonotype has more than one count but fewer than ten. V gene TRBV25-1 combines with J gene TRBJ1-6, with a possible D match to TRBD1 (5 bases). The CDR3 contains 14 residues. V was shortened by 6 bases and J by 7 bases, with 13 bases between the two germline ends. Germline CDR1 reads MGHDK; CDR2 reads SYGVNS. The CDR3 here is CASRGGSENSPLHF. The CDR3, as DNA: TGTGCCAGCAGGGGGGGGTCGGAGAATTCACCCCTCCACTTT.